The 32 T cell receptor beta chains below come from one sample, sequenced in a study of T cell repertoires in cytomegalovirus infection. TCRdb re-called the reads through MiXCR, storing one row per CDR3 protein. The table records fewer than 300,000 distinct CDR3 sequences, over 20% of them present only once. The material sequenced was PBMCs. These receptors were taken from a human donor in good health (CMV status not recorded). Some clones in this sample may be carry-over from other donors' samples.

This clonotype was recorded at least ten times. V is TRBV28 and J is TRBJ2-7, with D perhaps TRBD1 or TRBD2 (5 bases each). Trimming removed 8 bases from V and 3 bases from J, with 14 bases in between. Germline V gives CDR1 MDHEN, CDR2 SYDVKM. CDR3 length: 13 residues. DNA of the CDR3: TGTGCCAGCGGCCATGGGACCCTCTACGAGCAGTACTTC. Residues: CASGHGTLYEQYF.

This clonotype occurred many times. The chain uses TRBV7-2 and TRBJ1-1; D call uncertain. CDR1 is SGHTA, CDR2 FQGNSA, per germline. This CDR3 region has 13 residues. Trimming took off 1 base at V and 5 bases at J, with 8 bases between the two ends. The CDR3 is CASSLGPRTEAFF. The CDR3 region has the DNA TGTGCCAGCAGCTTAGGCCCGAGGACTGAAGCTTTCTTT.

This clonotype was seen a handful of times. V gene TRBV7-3 combines with J gene TRBJ2-3, with TRBD2 matching over 10 bases. This CDR3 spans 15 amino acids. The V segment lost 5 bases and the J segment 2 bases; nucleotides outside the gene matches: 4. Germline lookup yields CDR1 SGHTA and CDR2 FQGTGA. CDR3 nucleotide sequence: TGTGCCAGCAGCACGGGACTAGCGCACACAGATACGCAGTATTTT. Its protein product is CASSTGLAHTDTQYF.

The CDR3 reads CASSQGASGSLSSYNEQFF. The CDR3 DNA sequence: TGTGCCAGCAGCCAAGGGGCTAGCGGGAGTCTGAGCTCCTACAATGAGCAGTTCTTC. The chain uses TRBV3-1 and TRBJ2-1; 10 bases are a match to TRBD2. This CDR3 contains 19 residues. The V gene's germline CDR1 is LGHDT and CDR2 YNNKEL (reference sequence). V shed 1 base, J shed 0 bases, and the junction held 9 bases outside the gene matches.

The table lists this clonotype with many counts. The V and J genes are TRBV7-6 and TRBJ2-6, with D possibly TRBD1 on 6 matching bases. The CDR3 is 18 residues long. Trimming cost V 4 bases and J 0 bases, with 16 bases left between them. Germline CDR1 reads SGHVS; CDR2 reads FNYEAQ. Here the CDR3 DNA reads TGTGCCAGCAGCTGGCCGGGACATCTTGACTCTGGGGCCAACGTCCTGACTTTC. Its translation: CASSWPGHLDSGANVLTF.

This clonotype was observed a single time. V is TRBV10-3 and J is TRBJ2-5; 8 bases agree with TRBD1. V was clipped by 0 bases and J by 3 bases; unmatched bases: 0. The CDR3 is 14 residues long. Per the germline V gene, CDR1 is ENHRY and CDR2 is SYGVKD. The CDR3 loop is CAISESTGEETQYF. In DNA form, the CDR3 reads TGTGCCATCAGTGAGTCGACAGGGGAAGAGACCCAGTACTTC.

The chain employs TRBV2 and TRBJ2-1; perhaps TRBD2 as D (6 bases). The CDR3 runs to 14 residues. Germline loops: CDR1 SNHLY, CDR2 FYNNEI. V was cut by 8 bases and J by 7 bases, with 18 bases left in between. The CDR3 is CASLKEGRGNEQFF. The CDR3 DNA follows: TGTGCCAGCCTTAAGGAGGGGCGAGGGAATGAGCAGTTCTTC.

The chain employs TRBV29-1 and TRBJ1-1; 11 nucleotides align to TRBD1. The germline V gene encodes CDR1 SQVTM and CDR2 ANQGSEA. Trimming cost V 5 bases and J 6 bases; bases outside gene matches: 5. This CDR3 has 13 residues. In DNA form, the CDR3 reads TGCAGCGTTTGTCTGGGACAGGGGGCTGAAGCTTTCTTT. Translation gives CSVCLGQGAEAFF.

This clonotype was counted a few times. The chain has TRBV18 and TRBJ1-4, with TRBD1 as a possible D gene (6 bases). The germline V gene encodes CDR1 KGHSH and CDR2 LQKENI. This CDR3 has 13 amino acids. The V end lost 4 bases, the J end lost 5 bases, and 8 bases lay between the germline ends. CDR3 coding DNA: TGTGCCAGCTCACGGGACATGAATGAAAAACTGTTTTTT. Its protein is CASSRDMNEKLFF.

The V and J genes are TRBV5-6 and TRBJ2-5, with TRBD1 identical over 7 bases. Trimming at V came to 4 bases and at J to 1 base, leaving 4 bases not matched to a gene. Germline-derived CDR1 and CDR2 are SGHDT and YYEEEE. The CDR3 loop spans 14 amino acids. The CDR3 protein is CASSGDRLQETQYF. The CDR3 region has the DNA TGTGCCAGCAGCGGGGACAGACTCCAAGAGACCCAGTACTTC.

A few counts support this clonotype. The genes are TRBV11-2 and TRBJ2-3, with a weak D call TRBD2 (5 bases). With 2 bases removed from V and 11 bases from J, the gap between germline ends came to 14 bases. The CDR3 contains 13 residues. The germline gives CDR1 SGHAT, CDR2 FQNNGV. The DNA of the CDR3 is TGTGCCAGCAGCTTACTACTAGGTGGTGAGCAGTATTTT. Translation gives CASSLLLGGEQYF.

This chain uses TRBV20-1 with TRBJ1-5; tentative D call: TRBD1 (5 bases). The V gene's germline CDR1 is DFQATT and CDR2 SNEGSKA (reference sequence). The CDR3 is 13 amino acids. Between the trimmed V and J ends, which lost 7 bases and 3 bases, there was a span of 13 bases. Written as DNA, the CDR3 is TGCAGTGTCAGATCGGGGGTCAATCAGCCCCAGCATTTT. Translating it yields CSVRSGVNQPQHF.

J is TRBJ2-3 and V is TRBV24-1; D is unresolved. The CDR3 consists of 12 residues. V was clipped by 9 bases and J by 4 bases, with 10 bases between them. Germline-derived CDR1 and CDR2 are KGHDR and SFDVKD. The CDR3 here is CATGQPPDTQYF. The CDR3 bases are TGTGCCACCGGGCAACCGCCAGATACGCAGTATTTT.

J is TRBJ1-1 and V is TRBV10-3; D gene ambiguous. This CDR3 is 13 amino acids long. The germline V and J ends were trimmed by 4 bases and 2 bases, with 8 bases remaining between them. Germline V gene lookup returns CDR1 ENHRY and CDR2 SYGVKD. Here the CDR3 reads CAISVGSNTEAFF. The CDR3 DNA is TGTGCCATCAGTGTTGGCAGCAACACTGAAGCTTTCTTT.

Notes on this clonotype: No conserved phenylalanine or tryptophan ends this CDR3, so it is likely a read error. The J gene is TRBJ2-3, the V gene TRBV20-1; a possible D gene is TRBD1 (5 bases). Germline V gene lookup returns CDR1 DFQATT and CDR2 SNEGSKA (reference sequence). V lost 6 bases and J 0 bases, leaving 16 bases between the germline ends. The length of the CDR3 is 15 residues. In nucleotides, the CDR3 is TGCAGTGCAACCGACAGTGTATTAAGCACAGATACGCAGTATTTG. Translating gives CSATDSVLSTDTQYL.

This clonotype has ten or more counts. This rearrangement joins TRBV28 to TRBJ2-5; no clear D gene. The germline V and J ends were trimmed by 4 bases and 0 bases, with 6 bases remaining between them. CDR3 size: 13 residues. The germline V gene encodes CDR1 MDHEN and CDR2 SYDVKM. The CDR3 is CASSSSYQETQYF. The CDR3 nucleotides are TGTGCCAGCAGTTCCTCGTACCAAGAGACCCAGTACTTC.

This clonotype was counted only a few times. The genes are TRBV6-2 or TRBV6-3 and TRBJ2-7, with TRBD1 matching over 8 bases. The V and J ends lost 3 bases and 0 bases, in that order; junction bases with no gene match: 4. The length of the CDR3 is 15 residues. Germline V gene lookup returns CDR1 MNHEY and CDR2 SVGEGT. The CDR3 DNA is TGTGCCAGCAGTTATCGGACAGGGACCTCCTACGAGCAGTACTTC. This gives the protein CASSYRTGTSYEQYF.

This clonotype qualifies as medium-sized (0.01 to 0.1%). The chain links TRBV25-1 to TRBJ2-7, with TRBD1 identical over 7 bases. Trimming took 8 bases from V and 0 from J; bases not matched to a gene: 4. The germline CDR1 and CDR2 sequences are MGHDK and SYGVNS. The CDR3 length is 13 residues. CDR3: CASGHRGSYEQYF. CDR3 in DNA: TGTGCCAGCGGCCACAGGGGCTCCTACGAGCAGTACTTC.

The CDR3 is CATSPTSGLSGANVLTF. The CDR3 bases are TGTGCCACCAGTCCCACTAGCGGGTTATCTGGGGCCAACGTCCTGACTTTC. The rearrangement links TRBV24-1 to TRBJ2-6; 9 positions agree with TRBD2. The germline V gene encodes CDR1 KGHDR and CDR2 SFDVKD. CDR3 length: 17 amino acids. V lost 6 bases to trimming and J lost 1 base; unmatched junction nucleotides: 6.

This clonotype was found many times. The chain couples TRBV7-8 to TRBJ1-1; possibly TRBD1 for D (6 bases). V gave up 5 bases and J gave up 0 bases, with 19 bases separating them. Germline CDR1 and CDR2: SGHVS and FQNEAQ. This CDR3 is 17 amino acids long. The CDR3 sequence: CASSRGGRPRMNTEAFF. CDR3 DNA sequence: TGTGCCAGCAGCCGAGGGGGAAGACCAAGAATGAACACTGAAGCTTTCTTT.

This clonotype occurred many times. A read error may produce the germline difference seen at one junction end. The chain couples TRBV7-7 to TRBJ2-1; a possible D gene is TRBD1 (5 bases). Per the germline V gene, CDR1 is SSHAT and CDR2 is FNYEAQ (reference sequence). The CDR3 extends over 16 amino acids. The CDR3 DNA reads as TGTGCTAGCAGCTTACGTTGGACACCAGACCACAATGAGCAGTTCTTC. Translating gives CASSLRWTPDHNEQFF. The full variable domain, its missing parts supplied by reference TRBV7-7 and TRBJ2-1, is GAGVSQSPRYKVTKRGQDVTLRCDPISSHATLYWYQQALGQGPEFLTYFNYEAQPDKSGLPSDRFSAERPEGSISTLTIQRTEQRDSAMYRCASSLRWTPDHNEQFFGPGTRLTVL.

This clonotype was found many times. V and J are TRBV24-1 and TRBJ2-1, with TRBD2 matching 11 bases. The CDR3 sequence is 16 residues long. The V gene end was trimmed by 4 bases and the J gene end by 3 bases; junction bases not matched to a gene: 4. Germline CDR1 and CDR2: KGHDR and SFDVKD. CDR3 DNA sequence: TGTGCCACCAGTGACCCCGGGACTAGCGGCTACAATGAGCAGTTCTTC. Translated, it gives CATSDPGTSGYNEQFF.

The chain is built from TRBV28 and TRBJ2-7; 8 bases line up with TRBD1. Germline V lookup: CDR1 MDHEN, CDR2 SYDVKM. Germline trimming cut 4 bases from V and 0 bases from J; bases unmatched to any gene: 23. The CDR3 is 21 residues long. The CDR3 loop reads CASSSYGQGGRAVLSSYEQYF. CDR3 nucleotides: TGTGCCAGCAGTTCCTACGGACAGGGCGGACGGGCGGTACTGTCCTCCTACGAGCAGTACTTC.

This clonotype has ten or more counts. This rearrangement joins TRBV7-2 to TRBJ1-2; unclear D gene. CDR3 length equals 15 residues. Per germline, CDR1 SGHTA and CDR2 FQGNSA. Between the trimmed V and J ends, which lost 2 bases and 4 bases, there was a span of 14 bases. CDR3 DNA sequence: TGTGCCAGCAGCTTACCAGATACGGCCCGCTATGGCTACACCTTC. Translating gives CASSLPDTARYGYTF.

V and J are TRBV4-1 and TRBJ1-4; D is undetermined. From germline, CDR1 is MGHRA and CDR2 YSYEKL. This CDR3 has 15 residues. V lost 1 base and J lost 7, with 13 bases in between. The CDR3 is CASSQGVPKSEKLFF. Written as DNA, the CDR3 is TGCGCCAGCAGCCAAGGGGTCCCAAAAAGTGAAAAACTGTTTTTT.

This clonotype showed up just a few times. This rearrangement joins TRBV5-5 to TRBJ1-4, with D unresolved. The CDR3 covers 15 residues. Germline V lookup: CDR1 SGHKS, CDR2 YYEKEE (reference sequence). The ends were cut back, 3 bases at V and 5 bases at J, with 14 bases in the middle. DNA for the CDR3: TGTGCCAGCAGCTCCTCGGGAGATAAGAATGAAAAACTGTTTTTT. This sequence encodes CASSSSGDKNEKLFF. The full variable domain, its missing parts supplied by reference TRBV5-5 and TRBJ1-4, is DAGVTQSPTHLIKTRGQQVTLRCSPISGHKSVSWYQQVLGQGPQFIFQYYEKEERGRGNFPDRFSARQFPNYSSELNVNALLLGDSALYLCASSSSGDKNEKLFFGSGTQLSVL.

This chain links TRBV10-3 with TRBJ1-2; possible D gene TRBD1, 5 bases. The CDR3 extends over 13 amino acids. V lost 3 bases and J lost 6, with 11 bases in between. The V gene's germline CDR1 is ENHRY and CDR2 SYGVKD. The CDR3 spells CAISERGGNGYTF. The CDR3, as DNA: TGTGCCATCAGTGAAAGGGGCGGCAATGGCTACACCTTC.

The V gene is TRBV7-2, the J gene TRBJ1-2; D remains unclear. V shed 4 bases and J shed 8 bases, with 14 bases lying between them. The CDR3 runs to 13 residues. Per germline, CDR1 SGHTA and CDR2 FQGNSA. The CDR3, as DNA: TGTGCCAGCAGCTCCTTAAATAGGATCGGCTACACCTTC. Residues: CASSSLNRIGYTF.

This clonotype has more than one count but fewer than ten. The chain couples TRBV30 to TRBJ1-1, with no clear D. The CDR3 is 13 amino acids. Looked up from germline, CDR1 is GTSNPN and CDR2 is SVGIG (reference sequence). Deletions cut 3 bases from V and 1 base from J, with 9 bases between. CDR3 nucleotides: TGTGCCTGGAGCGGCAGCCCGAACACTGAAGCTTTCTTT. Amino acids: CAWSGSPNTEAFF. Looking up the rest from reference TRBV30 and TRBJ1-1 gives the full variable domain: SQTIHQWPATLVQPVGSPLSLECTVEGTSNPNLYWYRQAAGRGLQLLFYSVGIGQISSEVPQNLSASRPQDRQFILSSKKLLLSDSGFYLCAWSGSPNTEAFFGQGTRLTVV.

The chain has TRBV23-1 and TRBJ2-2, with D perhaps TRBD1 (5 bases). TRBV23-1 is an open reading frame whose function is uncertain. CDR3 length equals 16 residues. V dropped 3 bases and J dropped 3 bases, with 14 bases sitting between them. The CDR3 region has the DNA TGCGCCAGCAGTCAGGTGGGGCTAGAGGACACCGGGGAGCTGTTTTTT. It yields the protein CASSQVGLEDTGELFF.

V is TRBV30 and J is TRBJ2-7; 11 bases map to TRBD2. The V and J ends lost 7 bases and 4 bases, in that order; junction bases with no gene match: 9. Germline V gene sequence: CDR1 GTSNPN, CDR2 SVGIG (reference sequence). The CDR3 consists of 14 residues. CDR3 DNA sequence: TGTGCCTCAACCCCGGGACTAGCGGAGTACGAGCAGTACTTC. It encodes CASTPGLAEYEQYF.

This clonotype has more than one count but fewer than ten. The chain combines TRBV12-3 or TRBV12-4 with TRBJ1-1; D not resolved. There are 13 residues in the CDR3. Trimming stripped 3 bases from V and 1 base from J, with 6 bases between. The DNA of the CDR3 is TGTGCCAGCAGTTTTTGGGAGAACACTGAAGCTTTCTTT. This gives the protein CASSFWENTEAFF.